The TCR beta chain under discussion was sequenced for a study of blood T cell repertoires in COVID-19. Study-wide background: The study drew acute and convalescent COVID-19 samples from the United States, Italy and Spain. PBMCs, B-cell-depleted T cells, or T cells were the source of the cDNA or gDNA that made up the material.

Per the study methods: The authors estimated nucleated cell counts from reference gene primer amplification. Some clones are missing from TCRdb's copy, which holds only in-frame ones; the method was immunoSEQ multiplex PCR. V and J calls plus clone size are reproduced from that table; the DNA served to infer D and trimming. The sample includes around 200,000 clones, 87% of them seen just once. The V segment lost 5 bases and the J segment 6 bases; nucleotides outside the gene matches: 11. This CDR3 contains 16 residues. Germline-derived CDR1 and CDR2 are SEHNR and FQNEAQ (reference sequence). The specimen was peripheral blood. The receptor was derived from a man aged 35-49 years with active or convalescent COVID-19. The chain has TRBV7-9 and TRBJ2-2, with TRBD1 matching 8 bases. CDR3 amino acids: CASSTYRGNSAGELFF. The CDR3 region has the DNA TGTGCCAGCAGCACCTACAGGGGGAATAGCGCCGGGGAGCTGTTTTTT. Looking up the rest from reference TRBV7-9 and TRBJ2-2 gives the full variable domain: DTGVSQNPRHKITKRGQNVTFRCDPISEHNRLYWYRQTLGQGPEFLTYFQNEAQLEKSRLLSDRFSAERPKGSFSTLEIQRTEQGDSAMYLCASSTYRGNSAGELFFGEGSRLTVL.